These T cell receptor beta chains were read from a single sample in a study of cytomegalovirus exposure and HLA in healthy donors. The method was immunoSEQ multiplex PCR; TCRdb's version includes in-frame clones alone and lacks a portion of them. Of 95,000 to 150,000 clones in the sample, over 60% were seen once. Sequencing used PBMCs. The receptors shown here come from a woman aged 25 to 45 in good health and CMV-seropositive. Each CDR3 is given with its conserved first and last residue. Each record gives: clone size, D gene, V gene, J gene, CDR3 DNA, CDR3 protein. A D gene is named only where the DNA matches it firmly. Size tells how often a clone was seen (once, few, many) or the class of an expanded clone, and some rows leave it out.

.	TRBD2	TRBV7-2	TRBJ2-1	TGTGCCAGCAGCTTGGGACTAGCGGGGGGAGAGCAGTTCTTC	CASSLGLAGGEQFF
few	.	TRBV4-3	TRBJ1-4	TGCGCCAGCAGCCAAGATCGGCAGGTTAATGAAAAACTGTTTTTT	CASSQDRQVNEKLFF
.	TRBD2	TRBV4-1	TRBJ2-2	TGCGCCAGCAGCCAAGGTTTAGCGGGGTTTAACACCGGGGAGCTGTTTTTT	CASSQGLAGFNTGELFF
.	TRBD2	TRBV14	TRBJ2-5	TGTGCCAGCAGACGCGGGACTAGCGGGTTTGAGACCCAGTACTTC	CASRRGTSGFETQYF
once	TRBD1	TRBV5-4	TRBJ1-3	TGTGCCAGCAGTTCCTCACAGGGGGCGGGAGGAAACACCATATATTTT	CASSSSQGAGGNTIYF
.	TRBD1	TRBV7-8	TRBJ1-2	TGTGCCAGCAGCCACAGGACAGGGGGCGCGGGCTACACCTTC	CASSHRTGGAGYTF
.	TRBD1	TRBV11-2	TRBJ1-4	TGTGCCAGCAGGATAGCGGGACAGGGAATGGGAAAACTGTTTTTT	CASRIAGQGMGKLFF
once	.	TRBV28	TRBJ1-4	TGTGCCAGCAGTTATTCACAGGTTAATGAAAAACTGTTTTTT	CASSYSQVNEKLFF
.	TRBD2	TRBV5-4	TRBJ2-3	TGTGCCAGCAGCTCCGGACTAGTGGATGCAGATACGCAGTATTTT	CASSSGLVDADTQYF
.	TRBD1	TRBV18	TRBJ1-4	TGTGCCAGCTCATTTAGACAGGGGGGGGGAAAACTGTTTTTT	CASSFRQGGGKLFF
.	.	TRBV10-3	TRBJ1-1	TGTGCCATCAGTGGGCTCGGGGACACTGAAGCTTTCTTT	CAISGLGDTEAFF
.	TRBD1	TRBV7-2	TRBJ1-1	TGTGCCAGCAGCTCGACAGGGAAAATGCAAGCTTTCTTT	CASSSTGKMQAFF
.	.	TRBV4-3	TRBJ2-4	TGCGCCAGCAGCCAAGAAGTGGGGCTAGCCAAAAACATTCAGTACTTC	CASSQEVGLAKNIQYF
.	.	TRBV5-1	TRBJ2-1	TGCGCCAGCAGCGAAGGGGAACCCTACAATGAGCAGTTCTTC	CASSEGEPYNEQFF
.	.	TRBV5-1	TRBJ2-7	TGCGCCAGCAGCTTTGACAGGGGCCCGGGGGGCGAGCAGTACTTC	CASSFDRGPGGEQYF
.	TRBD1	TRBV20-1	TRBJ1-4	TGCAGTGCTAGTAGTAAGGGGGCCCCTTTT	CSASSKGAPF
.	.	TRBV21-1	TRBJ1-5	TGTGCCAGCAGGACAGGGAATGGTAGCAATCAGCCCCAGCATTTT	CASRTGNGSNQPQHF
.	TRBD2	TRBV19	TRBJ2-3	TGTGCCAGTACCTGGGACGCAGCGGGGGGGCTCAGCACAGATACGCAGTATTTT	CASTWDAAGGLSTDTQYF
.	.	TRBV6-1	TRBJ1-1	TGTGCCAGCACCACAACCCAGGGGAACACTGAAGCTTTCTTT	CASTTTQGNTEAFF
.	TRBD1	TRBV15	TRBJ1-2	TGTGCCACCAGCAAGGACAGGTCTTCGGGTGGCTACACCTTC	CATSKDRSSGGYTF
.	.	TRBV5-6	TRBJ1-6	TGTGCCAGCAGCTATCAGGGTGGTAATTCACCCCTCCACTTT	CASSYQGGNSPLHF
.	.	TRBV7-9	TRBJ1-2	TGTGCCAGCAGCCCGGGGGGGGGACTGGCTAACTATGGCTACACCTTC	CASSPGGGLANYGYTF
.	TRBD2	TRBV4-1	TRBJ2-7	TGCGCCAGCAGCCCCCGGGAGAGCGGGGAATACGAGCAGTACTTC	CASSPRESGEYEQYF
once	.	TRBV9	TRBJ1-5	TGTGCCAGCAGCGAGGGGCCTTATAGCAATCAGCCCCAGCATTTT	CASSEGPYSNQPQHF
.	.	TRBV7-9	TRBJ1-1	TGTGCCAGCAATGGGGGGAGGTTTATGAACACTGAAGCTTTCTTT	CASNGGRFMNTEAFF
.	.	TRBV19	TRBJ1-3	TGTGCCAGTAGTCTACAGGGATCCTCTGGAAACACCATATATTTT	CASSLQGSSGNTIYF
.	.	TRBV7-9	TRBJ2-1	TGTGCCAGCAGCTTTGGGGGGGGCCACAATGAGCAGTTCTTC	CASSFGGGHNEQFF